The 24 T cell receptor beta chains presented below share a single source sample, sequenced in a study of blood T cells in healthy people across ages. Primers used in a second PCR of about 6 to 11 cycles were a sample-barcoded 5' primer and a J-beta primer mix. TCRdb re-called the 5' RACE reads through MiXCR, storing one row per CDR3 protein. The sample includes more than 1.4 million distinct CDR3 sequences, 40% to 50% seen only once; the top ten take less than 8%. Sequenced sample: blood. The receptors originated from a woman younger than 35 in good health.

The V call is TRBV7-9, the J call TRBJ2-5; 8 bases match TRBD2. Looked up from germline, CDR1 is SEHNR and CDR2 is FQNEAQ (reference sequence). After removal of 5 bases from V and 1 base from J, the junction contained 3 bases not matched to a gene. This CDR3 has 14 amino acids. The CDR3 bases are TGTGCCAGCAGCACCGGACTAGCCCAAGAGACCCAGTACTTC. Protein sequence: CASSTGLAQETQYF.

In this sample, this clonotype turned up a few times. This chain links TRBV7-8 with TRBJ2-3; possibly TRBD2 for D (6 bases). V lost 5 bases and J 5 bases, leaving 14 bases between the germline ends. The CDR3 contains 14 residues. Germline values: CDR1 SGHVS, CDR2 FQNEAQ. For the CDR3, the DNA is TGTGCCAGCAGCCCTCCCGGGACTCGAGATACGCAGTATTTT. Amino acids: CASSPPGTRDTQYF.

The chain is built from TRBV14 and TRBJ2-5, with D maybe TRBD2 (6 bases). CDR3 length: 15 amino acids. Trimming left V 4 bases short and J 0 bases short, with 12 bases between. Germline V lookup: CDR1 SGHDN, CDR2 FVKESK. The CDR3 is CASSREGRYQETQYF. CDR3 nucleotide sequence: TGTGCCAGCAGCCGGGAAGGGAGGTACCAAGAGACCCAGTACTTC.

This clonotype was seen at least ten times. This sequence joins TRBV9 and TRBJ2-7; 8 bases match TRBD1. This CDR3 comprises 14 residues. The ends lost 4 bases at V and 3 bases at J; junction bases unmatched: 6. CDR1 and CDR2 (germline): SGDLS, YYNGEE. The CDR3 DNA reads TGTGCCAGCAGCAAGGGACAGGCATACTACGAGCAGTACTTC. Protein: CASSKGQAYYEQYF.

The chain recombines TRBV9 with TRBJ1-6; D possibly corresponds to TRBD1 (5 bases). V lost 9 bases to trimming and J lost 8 bases, with 18 bases between them. The CDR3 length is 14 residues. Germline values: CDR1 SGDLS, CDR2 YYNGEE. As DNA, the CDR3 is TGTGCCAAATACCCTGGCAGGGCCGATTCACCCCTCCACTTT. Translating it yields CAKYPGRADSPLHF.

This chain joins TRBV28 and TRBJ2-4; TRBD2 is a possible D gene (6 bases). The tail of the sequence fits TRBJ2-7 better, so the J call may be wrong. The CDR3 runs to 17 residues. Germline V gene lookup returns CDR1 MDHEN and CDR2 SYDVKM. In nucleotides, the CDR3 is TGTGCCAGCAGTTTTCCACGGGGGAGGCCCAACGTTCGCGAGCAGTACTTC. Amino acid sequence: CASSFPRGRPNVREQYF.

J is TRBJ2-5 and V is TRBV10-3; D may be TRBD1 or TRBD2 (5 bases each). Per the germline V gene, CDR1 is ENHRY and CDR2 is SYGVKD. Trimming removed 3 bases from V and 4 bases from J, with 15 bases in between. The CDR3 runs 15 residues. The CDR3 bases are TGTGCCATCAGTGACCTTGAGGGACGAGGAGAGACCCAGTACTTC. Its translation: CAISDLEGRGETQYF.

This clonotype has just a few counts. The chain links TRBV9 to TRBJ1-2; TRBD1 is a possible D gene (5 bases). V was cut by 3 bases and J by 5 bases, with 26 bases left in between. This CDR3 contains 18 residues. CDR1 is SGDLS, CDR2 YYNGEE, per germline. The CDR3 sequence is CASSDSPQGDSLHYGYTF. CDR3 bases: TGTGCCAGCAGCGACTCCCCCCAGGGCGACTCACTACATTATGGCTACACCTTC.

This clonotype has just a few counts. CDR3 DNA: TGTGCCAGCAGCGTAGGAGGTGTAGCGGGGGGGCAACAGCAGTTCTTC. It encodes CASSVGGVAGGQQQFF. The genes are TRBV9 and TRBJ2-1; 11 nucleotides align to TRBD2. The CDR3 has 16 amino acids. In germline, CDR1 is SGDLS, CDR2 YYNGEE. J lost 11 bases, V lost 0 bases, and 10 bases had no gene match.

The chain carries TRBV3-1 and TRBJ1-6; perhaps TRBD1 as D (6 bases). CDR1 is LGHDT and CDR2 is YNNKEL in the germline V gene (reference sequence). V was shortened by 4 bases and J by 9 bases, with 16 bases between the two germline ends. There are 15 residues in the CDR3. In DNA form, the CDR3 reads TGTGCCAGCAGCCCTTTGAGGGGGGTGGGTTCACCCCTCCACTTT. Protein: CASSPLRGVGSPLHF.

The chain combines TRBV28 with TRBJ1-2; D might be TRBD1 (6 bases). This CDR3 is built from 16 residues. CDR1 is MDHEN and CDR2 is SYDVKM in the germline V gene. Trimming removed 3 bases at V and 6 bases at J, with 20 bases between. The CDR3 coding sequence is TGTGCCAGCAGTTTGCCCCACAGGGTAAACAAGGATGGCTACACCTTC. Amino acid sequence: CASSLPHRVNKDGYTF.

The rearrangement links TRBV6-1 to TRBJ1-1, with a weak D call TRBD1 (6 bases). Germline CDR1 reads MNHNS; CDR2 reads SASEGT. The V end lost 4 bases, the J end lost 3 bases, and 12 bases lay between the germline ends. The CDR3 sequence is 14 residues long. The CDR3 DNA is TGTGCCAGCAGTGTGACAGGAATGGACACTGAAGCTTTCTTT. Protein sequence: CASSVTGMDTEAFF.

Here the CDR3 reads CASSPPWNEQYF. CDR3 bases: TGTGCCAGCAGTCCCCCTTGGAACGAGCAGTACTTC. V usage is TRBV28 and J usage is TRBJ2-5, with D unclear. The end of the DNA aligns better with TRBJ2-7, so the J call may be wrong. The CDR3 loop spans 12 amino acids. Germline assignment: CDR1 MDHEN and CDR2 SYDVKM.

V is TRBV7-9 and J is TRBJ2-7, with 10 bases identical to TRBD2. Losses at the gene ends were 2 bases for V and 7 bases for J; bases not matched to a gene: 17. Germline assignment: CDR1 SEHNR and CDR2 FQNEAQ (reference sequence). The CDR3 consists of 18 residues. For the CDR3, the DNA is TGTGCCAGCAGCTTAAGTCTAGCGGGGGTCCTCTCCTACAATGAGCAGTACTTC. Protein product: CASSLSLAGVLSYNEQYF.

This clonotype occurred a few times. The chain combines TRBV27 with TRBJ2-4; tentative D call: TRBD2 (6 bases). The DNA matches TRBJ2-7 better at its end, which makes the J call doubtful. CDR3 size: 13 residues. From germline, CDR1 is MNHEY and CDR2 SMNVEV (reference sequence). The CDR3 DNA sequence: TGTGCCAGTGGCAGGGAGGAGACCTACGAGCAGTACTTC. This codes for CASGREETYEQYF.

This clonotype has only a few counts. The chain employs TRBV6-2 or TRBV6-3 and TRBJ2-7, with D uncertain. The ends were cut back, 4 bases at V and 6 bases at J, with 10 bases in the middle. Germline V CDR1 and CDR2: MNHEY, SVGEGT. The CDR3 extends over 12 amino acids. For the CDR3, the DNA is TGTGCCAGCAGTTCGTTGGGTTTCGAGCAGTACTTC. It yields the protein CASSSLGFEQYF.

This clonotype has a handful of counts. V usage is TRBV15 and J usage is TRBJ2-1, with TRBD2 matching over 14 bases. Germline loops: CDR1 LNHNV, CDR2 YYDKDF (reference sequence). This CDR3 comprises 19 residues. The junction had 4 bases not matched to a gene; V was cut back by 0 bases and J by 0 bases. CDR3 amino acids: CATSRDRTSGGSSYNEQFF. In nucleotides, the CDR3 is TGTGCCACCAGCAGAGATCGGACTAGCGGGGGGAGCTCCTACAATGAGCAGTTCTTC.

V usage is TRBV21-1 and J usage is TRBJ1-6; whether TRBD1, the table's D call, matches the DNA was not checked. TRBV21-1 is listed as a pseudogene. This CDR3 comprises 17 residues. Here the CDR3 reads CASSPSGTFSYNSPLHF. The CDR3 DNA reads as TGTGCCAGCAGCCCATCAGGGACATTCTCCTATAATTCACCCCTCCACTTT.

This clonotype appeared many times. The rearrangement uses TRBV29-1 and TRBJ2-5, with 7 bases fitting TRBD1. Germline CDR1 reads SQVTM; CDR2 reads ANQGSEA. This CDR3 is 13 amino acids long. V was pared by 3 bases and J by 2 bases, with 3 bases of the junction left unmatched. For the CDR3, the DNA is TGCAGCGTTGAGGGGGACAGTCAAGAGACCCAGTACTTC. It translates to CSVEGDSQETQYF.

This clonotype appeared a single time. The chain joins TRBV2 to TRBJ2-1; perhaps TRBD1 as D (6 bases). Deletions cut 8 bases from V and 1 base from J, with 18 bases between. The V gene's germline CDR1 is SNHLY and CDR2 FYNNEI. The CDR3 contains 16 residues. CDR3: CASGGYRVRSYNEQFF. As DNA, the CDR3 is TGTGCCAGCGGCGGGTACAGGGTTCGTTCCTACAATGAGCAGTTCTTC. The full variable domain, in which reference TRBV2 and TRBJ2-1 provide the parts outside the CDR3, is EPEVTQTPSHQVTQMGQEVILRCVPISNHLYFYWYRQILGQKVEFLVSFYNNEISEKSEIFDDQFSVERPDGSNFTLKIRSTKLEDSAMYFCASGGYRVRSYNEQFFGPGTRLTVL.

The chain has TRBV4-1 and TRBJ1-5; D is uncertain. This CDR3 spans 16 amino acids. The germline gives CDR1 MGHRA, CDR2 YSYEKL. Trimming removed 1 base at V and 1 base at J, with 11 bases between. As DNA, the CDR3 is TGCGCCAGCAGCCAAGTTGGAGGAGGGAGCAATCAGCCCCAGCATTTT. Translated: CASSQVGGGSNQPQHF.

This clonotype has just a few counts. This chain uses TRBV20-1 with TRBJ2-1; D may be TRBD2 (7 bases). The V and J ends lost 5 bases and 10 bases respectively, with 21 bases between them. CDR3 length: 14 residues. Germline V gene sequence: CDR1 DFQATT, CDR2 SNEGSKA (reference sequence). CDR3 bases: TGCAGTGCTGGGCGGGGGCCGACTACAAGCGAGCAGTTCTTC. The encoded protein is CSAGRGPTTSEQFF.

The chain is built from TRBV29-1 and TRBJ1-1; no clear D. The germline gives CDR1 SQVTM, CDR2 ANQGSEA. The CDR3 is 12 amino acids. V was shortened by 0 bases and J by 6 bases, with 8 bases between the two germline ends. The CDR3 sequence: CSVEDSGSEAFF. The DNA of the CDR3 is TGCAGCGTTGAAGACAGCGGATCTGAAGCTTTCTTT.

This clonotype was observed a handful of times. The chain employs TRBV6-1 and TRBJ2-7, with D maybe TRBD1 (6 bases). Germline V gene data show CDR1 as MNHNS and CDR2 as SASEGT. CDR3 length: 14 residues. V lost 6 bases and J 2 bases, leaving 14 bases between the germline ends. CDR3 protein: CASSLGQYPYEQYF. CDR3 sequence (DNA): TGTGCCAGCAGCTTAGGACAGTACCCCTACGAGCAGTACTTC.